A single sample is the source of the 28 T cell receptor beta chains below, sequenced in a study of CD8 T cells in Susac syndrome. The RNA input was about 0.5 to 1 ug, and it was reverse transcribed with random hexamers. TCRdb processed the immunoSEQ multiplex PCR reads anew with MiXCR; each CDR3 protein has one entry. The sample gives tens of thousands of distinct CDR3 sequences, around nine tenths of which show up once; roughly 0.49% is in the top ten. Sequencing was carried out using CD8+ T cells from PBMCs. These receptors originate from a human donor with multiple sclerosis.

V usage is TRBV6-2 or TRBV6-3 and J usage is TRBJ1-1; weak D call: TRBD1 (6 bases). The germline V gene has CDR1 MNHEY and CDR2 SVGEGT. V lost 10 bases to trimming and J lost 1 base, with 16 bases between them. CDR3 length equals 14 residues. The CDR3 is CAIHTGWQNTEAFF. The CDR3 coding sequence is TGTGCCATCCATACAGGGTGGCAGAACACTGAAGCTTTCTTT.

This chain links TRBV11-2 with TRBJ2-2, with TRBD2 matching over 8 bases. Losses at the gene ends were 5 bases for V and 9 bases for J; bases not matched to a gene: 14. CDR3 size: 16 residues. Germline V gene sequence: CDR1 SGHAT, CDR2 FQNNGV. CDR3 in amino acids: CASSTGTRRVDRELFF. CDR3 in DNA: TGTGCCAGCAGCACAGGGACTAGGCGTGTCGATAGGGAGCTGTTTTTT.

The V and J genes are TRBV7-9 and TRBJ1-2, with D unclear. The CDR3 sequence is 14 residues long. Germline CDR1 SEHNR, CDR2 FQNEAQ (reference sequence). Trimming shortened V by 1 base and J by 3 bases, and 9 bases separated the two germline ends. CDR3 loop: CASSLGALDYGYTF. CDR3 sequence (DNA): TGTGCCAGCAGCTTAGGAGCTCTTGACTATGGCTACACCTTC.

This rearrangement joins TRBV27 to TRBJ2-7; 9 positions match TRBD2. With 4 bases clipped from V and 2 bases from J, the junction kept 3 bases outside the gene matches. Germline loops: CDR1 MNHEY, CDR2 SMNVEV (reference sequence). The CDR3 has 14 residues. The CDR3 reads CASSWAGGPYEQYF. CDR3 nucleotide sequence: TGTGCCAGCAGTTGGGCGGGAGGGCCCTACGAGCAGTACTTC.

The CDR3 region is CASSGRDRNYEQYF. CDR3 nucleotides: TGTGCCAGCAGCGGCCGGGACAGGAACTACGAGCAGTACTTC. J is TRBJ2-7 and V is TRBV9; 8 positions match TRBD1. Germline V gives CDR1 SGDLS, CDR2 YYNGEE. The CDR3 length is 14 residues. V lost 3 bases to trimming and J lost 3 bases; unmatched junction nucleotides: 5.

This chain uses TRBV5-1 with TRBJ2-4, with a weak D call TRBD2 (6 bases). The V gene's germline CDR1 is SGHRS and CDR2 YFSETQ. The CDR3 consists of 14 residues. The V and J ends lost 4 bases and 2 bases respectively, with 10 bases between them. The CDR3: CASSRRETKNIQYF. CDR3 coding DNA: TGCGCCAGCAGCCGGCGGGAAACCAAAAACATTCAGTACTTC. The entire variable domain, with the rest obtained from reference TRBV5-1 and TRBJ2-4, is as follows: KAGVTQTPRYLIKTRGQQVTLSCSPISGHRSVSWYQQTPGQGLQFLFEYFSETQRNKGNFPGRFSGRQFSNSRSEMNVSTLELGDSALYLCASSRRETKNIQYFGAGTRLSVL.

V usage is TRBV20-1 and J usage is TRBJ1-5, with 7 bases fitting TRBD1. Germline V gives CDR1 DFQATT, CDR2 SNEGSKA (reference sequence). V shed 5 bases and J 4 bases; nucleotides not matched to a gene: 5. This CDR3 spans 13 amino acids. CDR3 amino acids: CSAATGTNQPQHF. In DNA, the CDR3 is TGCAGTGCTGCGACAGGGACGAATCAGCCCCAGCATTTT.

The genes are TRBV7-8 and TRBJ2-7; a possible D gene is TRBD2 (5 bases). The CDR3 contains 15 residues. V lost 0 bases to trimming and J lost 5 bases, with 14 bases between them. The V gene's germline CDR1 is SGHVS and CDR2 FQNEAQ. CDR3 sequence: CASSLADTSWDEQYF. The DNA for the CDR3 is TGTGCCAGCAGCTTAGCCGATACTAGTTGGGACGAGCAGTACTTC.

The chain is built from TRBV4-1 and TRBJ2-1; 8 nucleotides align to TRBD1. Losses at the gene ends were 4 bases for V and 8 bases for J; bases not matched to a gene: 10. CDR3 length: 15 residues. CDR1 is MGHRA and CDR2 is YSYEKL in the germline V gene. CDR3 sequence (DNA): TGCGCCAGCAGCCTATTGCAGGGGGCTCGGGATGAGCAGTTCTTC. Translating gives CASSLLQGARDEQFF.

This chain connects TRBV11-3 to TRBJ2-2, with a possible D match to TRBD1 (5 bases). The CDR3 consists of 14 residues. Germline assignment: CDR1 SGHNT and CDR2 YENEEA. Between the trimmed V and J ends, which lost 4 bases and 6 bases, there was a span of 12 bases. The CDR3 DNA sequence: TGTGCCAGCAGCTCCCCCAGGGCAGCCGGGGAGCTGTTTTTT. It is translated as CASSSPRAAGELFF.

The genes are TRBV27 and TRBJ2-2; unclear D gene. This CDR3 is built from 13 residues. Deletions cut 0 bases from V and 7 bases from J, with 6 bases between. CDR1 and CDR2 from the germline V gene are MNHEY and SMNVEV (reference sequence). CDR3 residues: CASSLSNFGELFF. CDR3 bases: TGTGCCAGCAGTTTATCAAACTTCGGGGAGCTGTTTTTT.

The J gene is TRBJ2-4, the V gene TRBV9; D call uncertain. There are 13 residues in the CDR3. Between the trimmed V and J ends, which lost 3 bases and 5 bases, there was a span of 9 bases. The germline gives CDR1 SGDLS, CDR2 YYNGEE. This CDR3 reads CASSGGPQNIQYF. The CDR3 DNA follows: TGTGCCAGCAGCGGAGGCCCCCAAAACATTCAGTACTTC.

The V and J genes are TRBV19 and TRBJ2-7, with TRBD1 matching 9 bases. After removal of 5 bases from V and 6 bases from J, the junction contained 8 bases not matched to a gene. CDR1 is LNHDA, CDR2 SQIVND, per germline (reference sequence). The CDR3 is made up of 14 amino acids. CDR3 in DNA: TGTGCCAGTAGTCGGCGGACAGGGGTCGGCGAGCAGTACTTC. Translation: CASSRRTGVGEQYF.

The chain recombines TRBV4-1 with TRBJ2-1; the D call may be TRBD1 or TRBD2 (5 bases each). Trimming cost V 4 bases and J 4 bases, with 5 bases left between them. The length of the CDR3 is 12 residues. The germline CDR1 and CDR2 sequences are MGHRA and YSYEKL. As DNA, the CDR3 is TGCGCCAGCAGCCGGGGGTACAATGAGCAGTTCTTC. Translated: CASSRGYNEQFF.

This sequence joins TRBV7-6 and TRBJ2-2, with D possibly matching TRBD2 (5 bases). V dropped 0 bases and J dropped 3 bases, with 8 bases sitting between them. This CDR3 contains 15 residues. The germline gives CDR1 SGHVS, CDR2 FNYEAQ. CDR3 region: CASSLARADTGELFF. The CDR3 DNA sequence: TGTGCCAGCAGCTTAGCGCGGGCGGACACCGGGGAGCTGTTTTTT.

The rearrangement links TRBV7-9 to TRBJ1-1; D not certain. Trimming shortened V by 3 bases and J by 1 base, and 9 bases separated the two germline ends. In germline, CDR1 is SEHNR, CDR2 FQNEAQ (reference sequence). The CDR3 runs 14 residues. DNA of the CDR3: TGTGCCAGCAGCTTTCAAGGAGCGAACACTGAAGCTTTCTTT. Protein sequence: CASSFQGANTEAFF.

This sequence joins TRBV12-5 and TRBJ1-3; 8 bases map to TRBD1. After removal of 8 bases from V and 4 bases from J, the junction contained 10 bases not matched to a gene. CDR3 size: 15 residues. The germline V gene has CDR1 LGHNT and CDR2 FRNRAP. As DNA, the CDR3 is TGTGCTAGTACCTTTTACAGGGGGAAAGGAAACACCATATATTTT. It is translated as CASTFYRGKGNTIYF.

The rearrangement joins TRBV6-2 or TRBV6-3 to TRBJ2-1, with 8 bases fitting TRBD2. CDR1 is MNHEY, CDR2 SVGEGT, per germline. The CDR3 extends over 18 amino acids. The V segment lost 5 bases and the J segment 3 bases; nucleotides outside the gene matches: 15. CDR3 loop: CASSRILAGWGFYNEQFF. CDR3 bases: TGTGCCAGCAGTCGAATCCTAGCGGGTTGGGGTTTCTACAATGAGCAGTTCTTC.

The V call is TRBV27, the J call TRBJ1-1; D uncertain. This CDR3 is built from 13 residues. The germline gives CDR1 MNHEY, CDR2 SMNVEV (reference sequence). Trimming cost V 3 bases and J 3 bases, with 8 bases left between them. CDR3 nucleotide sequence: TGTGCCAGCAGTTTTGTCAGTTACACTGAAGCTTTCTTT. It yields the protein CASSFVSYTEAFF.

This sequence joins TRBV7-9 and TRBJ1-1; 8 bases align to TRBD1. V shed 0 bases, J shed 5 bases, and the junction held 14 bases outside the gene matches. CDR1 and CDR2 (germline): SEHNR, FQNEAQ (reference sequence). The CDR3 totals 18 residues. The CDR3 sequence is CASSLAGFRQGAKTEAFF. CDR3 DNA: TGTGCCAGCAGCTTAGCGGGATTTCGGCAGGGGGCAAAAACTGAAGCTTTCTTT.

The CDR3 reads CSVGSGQNTEAFF. DNA of the CDR3: TGCAGCGTTGGTTCAGGGCAGAACACTGAAGCTTTCTTT. The chain has TRBV29-1 and TRBJ1-1; possible D gene TRBD1, 5 bases. This CDR3 region has 13 residues. V gave up 4 bases and J gave up 1 base, with 10 bases separating them. CDR1 is SQVTM and CDR2 is ANQGSEA in the germline V gene.

The chain has TRBV24-1 and TRBJ2-5; TRBD2 is a possible D gene (6 bases). V was shortened by 4 bases and J by 0 bases, with 11 bases between the two germline ends. Looked up from germline, CDR1 is KGHDR and CDR2 is SFDVKD. This CDR3 is 15 amino acids long. CDR3 coding DNA: TGTGCCACCAGTGAGGGGGACTCCTACCAAGAGACCCAGTACTTC. Protein: CATSEGDSYQETQYF.

This clonotype showed up just once. CDR3 nucleotide sequence: TGTGCCAGCAGCCCGAGTCCAGGTCATGTTGCCTACAATGAGCAGTTCTTC. Translating it yields CASSPSPGHVAYNEQFF. The chain combines TRBV7-3 with TRBJ2-1; D is uncertain. Between the trimmed V and J ends, which lost 5 bases and 2 bases, there was a span of 19 bases. Germline V gives CDR1 SGHTA, CDR2 FQGTGA. The CDR3 is made up of 17 amino acids.

This clonotype was recorded only once. The V call is TRBV4-3, the J call TRBJ1-1; D is unresolved. Between the trimmed V and J ends, which lost 4 bases and 7 bases, there was a span of 13 bases. The CDR3 consists of 13 residues. Germline CDR1 is LGHNA and CDR2 is YSLEER. CDR3 nucleotide sequence: TGCGCCAGCAGCCCCAGAGGGTTGGGTGAAGCTTTCTTT. Amino acid sequence: CASSPRGLGEAFF.

The chain combines TRBV2 with TRBJ2-5; 8 bases are a match to TRBD1. Germline assignment: CDR1 SNHLY and CDR2 FYNNEI. The CDR3 contains 13 residues. Trimming took 10 bases from V and 4 from J; bases not matched to a gene: 8. The CDR3 coding sequence is TGTGCCATCAGGACAGGGTCGTTAGAGACCCAGTACTTC. It is translated as CAIRTGSLETQYF.

The chain links TRBV3-1 to TRBJ1-2; D perhaps matches TRBD1 (5 bases). V shed 1 base and J shed 2 bases, with 11 bases lying between them. The CDR3 consists of 15 residues. Germline loops: CDR1 LGHDT, CDR2 YNNKEL (reference sequence). The DNA of the CDR3 is TGTGCCAGCAGCCAAGTGGGGGACGGGAACTATGGCTACACCTTC. It yields the protein CASSQVGDGNYGYTF. Full variable domain (rest looked up from reference TRBV3-1 and TRBJ1-2): DTAVSQTPKYLVTQMGNDKSIKCEQNLGHDTMYWYKQDSKKFLKIMFSYNNKELIINETVPNRFSPKSPDKAHLNLHINSLELGDSAVYFCASSQVGDGNYGYTFGSGTRLTVV.

This chain connects TRBV6-1 to TRBJ2-7; 12 bases are shared with TRBD2. Germline CDR1 is MNHNS and CDR2 is SASEGT. Trimming took 3 bases from V and 2 from J; bases not matched to a gene: 2. The CDR3 sequence is 15 residues long. Here the CDR3 reads CASSDLAGGPYEQYF. CDR3 in DNA: TGTGCCAGCAGTGACCTAGCGGGAGGGCCCTACGAGCAGTACTTC.

The genes are TRBV3-1 and TRBJ2-1, with D perhaps matching TRBD1 (6 bases). V gave up 4 bases and J gave up 1 base, with 23 bases separating them. Germline V lookup: CDR1 LGHDT, CDR2 YNNKEL (reference sequence). The CDR3 length is 19 residues. The CDR3 spells CASSPPRPGTFSSYNEQFF. The CDR3 bases are TGTGCCAGCAGCCCCCCTAGGCCAGGGACATTTAGTTCCTACAATGAGCAGTTCTTC.